Listed below are T cell receptor beta chains from one sample, sequenced in a study of blood T cell repertoires in COVID-19. Profiled with immunoSEQ multiplex PCR; TCRdb holds only in-frame clones, not every one. The repertoire holds a few hundred thousand clones, approximately 83% seen once, with approximately 7% in the top ten. Specimen: peripheral blood. Receptor source: a woman in her fifties or sixties with acute or convalescent COVID-19. CDR3s include the opening cysteine and the closing phenylalanine or tryptophan. Fields, in order: D gene, V gene, CDR3 protein. The D gene is left open where the match is weak.

. | TRBV7-9 | CASSLESVNTEAFF
. | TRBV5-1 | CASSLAGLPYEQYF
TRBD1 | TRBV5-1 | CASSLEGTGRGTEAFF
. | TRBV5-1 | CASSFILGGVEQYF
. | TRBV2 | CATTRLPSSYNEQFF
. | TRBV10-3 | CAISEPGDSGNTIYF
TRBD1 | TRBV19 | CASSQQGNYGYTF
TRBD1 | TRBV5-4 | CASSPARGKESFF
. | TRBV28 | CASSLAGRAQPQHF
. | TRBV21-1 | CASSKGLSLDYEQYF
TRBD2 | TRBV19 | CASKLTAGVGNEQFF
. | TRBV7-8 | CASSRVSGGETEAFF
TRBD1 | TRBV7-9 | CASSSSATGLNEKLFF
TRBD2 | TRBV7-9 | CASSLLSGRGEQFF
. | TRBV19 | CASHRESATGELFF
. | TRBV24-1 | CATSVTRGSTDTQYF
. | TRBV25-1 | CASSDGGEGEMNIQYF
. | TRBV27 | CASSPSVGEYGYTF
. | TRBV9 | CASSVDSSVAKNIQYF
TRBD1 | TRBV9 | CASSAGTGIGNTIYF
TRBD1 | TRBV9 | CASSVGRDRGLRYTF